This T cell receptor beta chain originates from a study of T cells after yellow fever vaccination. Study-wide background: SMART-Seq v4 Ultra Low Input prepared libraries from low-cell fractions.

The CDR3 extends over 17 amino acids. Germline-derived CDR1 and CDR2 are SGHAT and FQNNGV. V lost 6 bases, J lost 5 bases, and 25 bases lay in between. Template switching by 5'RACE produced TCR cDNA, adding a universal primer site and UMIs. Via MiXCR, TCRdb re-called the 5' RACE reads, giving one row per CDR3 protein. This sample has 55,000 or so distinct CDR3 sequences, with around 6.7% found just once. There are a few counts of this clonotype. Findings and caveats of the study: Post-booster repertoires contained most primary-vaccination clones again (about 95% CD4, over 70% CD8).

This sequence joins TRBV11-2 and TRBJ2-5; D assignment may be TRBD1 or TRBD2 (5 bases each). This TCR was sampled from a man aged 18-30 years who received the YFV17D yellow fever vaccine. The sequences come from CD8+ T cells not binding an NS4B(214-222) dextramer, sorted from PBMCs, collected roughly seven weeks after the first yellow fever vaccination. CDR3 amino acids: CASRYEGPEASRETQYF. The CDR3 bases are TGTGCCAGCAGATACGAGGGGCCAGAGGCCTCCAGGGAGACCCAGTACTTC.